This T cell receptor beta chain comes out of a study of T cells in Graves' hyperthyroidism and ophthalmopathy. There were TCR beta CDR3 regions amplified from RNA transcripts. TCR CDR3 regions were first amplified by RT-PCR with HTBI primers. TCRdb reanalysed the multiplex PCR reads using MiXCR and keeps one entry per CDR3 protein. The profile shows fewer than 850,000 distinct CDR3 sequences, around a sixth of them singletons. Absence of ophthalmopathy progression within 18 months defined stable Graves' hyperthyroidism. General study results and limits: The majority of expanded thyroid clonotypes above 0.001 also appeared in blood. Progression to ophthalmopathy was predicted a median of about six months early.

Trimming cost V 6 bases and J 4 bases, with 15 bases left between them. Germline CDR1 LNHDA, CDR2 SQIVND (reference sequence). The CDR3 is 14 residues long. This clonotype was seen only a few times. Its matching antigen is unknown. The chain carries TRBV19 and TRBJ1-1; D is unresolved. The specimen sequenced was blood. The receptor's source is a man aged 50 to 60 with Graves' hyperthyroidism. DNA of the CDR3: TGTGCCAGTAGACCGCCCAGACGGGGCACTGAAGCTTTCTTT. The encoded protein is CASRPPRRGTEAFF.